The TCR beta chain described here comes from a study of blood T cell repertoires in COVID-19 (dated by TCRdb to 2020 to 2021). About the investigation overall: The collaborator samples originated in the United States, Italy and Spain and spanned the acute and convalescent phases of COVID-19. The prospective study material was composed of cDNA or gDNA derived from T cells, B-cell-depleted T cells, or PBMCs. The dataset comprised deeply sampled blood TCRbeta repertoires from subjects exposed to, actively infected with, or recovered from COVID-19. The repertoires were released in a freely available public database meant as a resource for research on the immune response to SARS-CoV-2. The sample metadata nearly always contained a de-identified subject ID, COVID-19 status, age in years and sex. Samples came from the ongoing ImmuneRACE study (first 160 participants) plus 1,254 subjects from 6 global collaborators. Where available, HLA class I and class II types were taken from metadata supplied by the sample provider and were not determined by assay-based typing. Broader findings and caveats from the paper: The amount of clinical and demographic metadata varied by source and participant and was provided uncurated.

Collaborating institutions collected whole blood in K2EDTA tubes following their own protocols. For TCRbeta analysis, collaborators shipped samples in one of three forms: frozen whole blood, isolated PBMCs, or DNA extracted from either of those sample types. A note on this clone: What this receptor recognizes is not known. No quality values exist for individual bases; no much larger clone is one base distant.

TCRbeta CDR3 regions were amplified from genomic DNA using the immunoSEQ Assay, a bias-controlled multiplex PCR. Per the original workflow: Nucleated cell counts per sample were estimated from amplification of reference gene primers within the assay. To quantify the absolute abundance of each unique TCRbeta CDR3 rearrangement, sequence reads were collapsed and filtered. For each sample, productive Simpson clonality was calculated as the square root of Simpson's diversity index over productive rearrangements. TCRdb took this table from immuneACCESS and kept in-frame rearrangements with V and J called. Such tables lack part of the clones; where checked against another copy, unresolved V genes explain under half of the gap, and the rest is unexplained. That table is the source of V, J and clone size, and D and trimming were worked out from the DNA. The sample includes around 150,000 clones, with over 70% observed a single time. About a tenth of the sample comes from the top ten.

After removal of 1 base from V and 0 bases from J, the junction retains 3 bases not matched to a gene. Looking up the germline V gene yields CDR1 SGHRS and CDR2 YFSETQ. Including the terminal cysteine and phenylalanine, the CDR3 comprises 16 residues. Left in the record is the CDR3 DNA by itself, 48 bases read in frame from the first base. Sequencing was performed on peripheral blood. The sequence derives from a woman at least 80 years old with active or convalescent COVID-19. Recombination joined TRBV5-1 with TRBJ2-2, with 7 junctional bases fitting TRBD2. The base sequence is TGCGCCAGCAGCTTGTCCGGGACTACGAACACCGGGGAGCTGTTTTTT. This is translated as CASSLSGTTNTGELFF.